This passage covers 18 T cell receptor beta chains from one sample sequenced in a study of cytomegalovirus exposure and HLA in healthy donors. PCR primers comprised 60 Vbeta and 13 Jbeta primers. TCRdb's table, derived via immunoSEQ multiplex PCR, lists solely in-frame clones and lacks some. This repertoire shows some 150,000 clones, approximately 59% found once; its top ten account for over 2.5%. Sequenced: PBMCs. The receptors were sampled from a man aged 35-49 years in good health and CMV-seronegative.

This clone appeared once. J is TRBJ1-2 and V is TRBV6-5; D is unclear. The V end lost 5 bases, the J end lost 7 bases, and 17 bases lay between the germline ends. This CDR3 comprises 14 residues. Germline V CDR1 and CDR2: MNHEY, SVGAGI. CDR3 amino acids: CASSEEYKASGYTF. For the CDR3, the DNA is TGTGCCAGCAGTGAAGAGTATAAAGCCTCTGGCTACACCTTC.

CDR3 amino acids: CASSTNGGANEKLFF. The CDR3 DNA follows: TGCGCCAGCAGCACGAACGGGGGGGCTAATGAAAAACTGTTTTTT. The chain employs TRBV5-1 and TRBJ1-4; possible D gene TRBD1, 5 bases. V was cut by 4 bases and J by 3 bases, with 13 bases left in between. The length of the CDR3 is 15 residues. The germline V gene encodes CDR1 SGHRS and CDR2 YFSETQ.

The chain uses TRBV7-9 and TRBJ2-1, with 11 bases aligning to TRBD2. After removal of 1 base from V and 7 bases from J, the junction contained 6 bases not matched to a gene. The CDR3 spans 16 residues. CDR1 and CDR2 (germline): SEHNR, FQNEAQ (reference sequence). The CDR3 DNA reads as TGTGCCAGCAGCTTAGACTTAGCGGGGGGGTTGAATGAGCAGTTCTTC. Translating it yields CASSLDLAGGLNEQFF.

With regard to this clone: Additional DNA sequences in this sample encode the identical CDR3. The V call is TRBV5-4, the J call TRBJ2-7; 8 bases are a match to TRBD1. CDR1 SGHNT and CDR2 YYREEE come from the germline V gene (reference sequence). There are 13 residues in the CDR3. Trimming took 2 bases from V and 5 from J; bases not matched to a gene: 3. The CDR3 region is CASSFDRGHEQYF. Here the CDR3 DNA reads TGTGCCAGCAGCTTCGACAGGGGTCACGAGCAGTACTTC.

V is TRBV5-1 and J is TRBJ2-7, with TRBD1 identical over 10 bases. Germline V gene data show CDR1 as SGHRS and CDR2 as YFSETQ. V gave up 0 bases and J gave up 2 bases; unmatched junction bases: 2. This CDR3 region has 15 residues. CDR3 amino acids: CASSLGGTGAYEQYF. The CDR3 DNA follows: TGCGCCAGCAGCTTGGGGGGGACAGGGGCCTACGAGCAGTACTTC.

The gene calls are TRBV7-8 and TRBJ1-1; TRBD1 matches at 9 bases. Germline V gives CDR1 SGHVS, CDR2 FQNEAQ. The V and J ends lost 2 bases and 1 base, in that order; junction bases with no gene match: 5. CDR3 length: 16 residues. This CDR3 reads CASSLHPQGANTEAFF. In DNA, the CDR3 is TGTGCCAGCAGCTTACATCCACAGGGGGCGAACACTGAAGCTTTCTTT. Using reference TRBV7-8 and TRBJ1-1 for the parts outside the CDR3, the full variable domain is GAGVSQSPRYKVAKRGQDVALRCDPISGHVSLFWYQQALGQGPEFLTYFQNEAQLDKSGLPSDRFFAERPEGSVSTLKIQRTQQEDSAVYLCASSLHPQGANTEAFFGQGTRLTVV.

The J gene is TRBJ1-4, the V gene TRBV5-1, with a possible D match to TRBD1 (5 bases). CDR1 is SGHRS, CDR2 YFSETQ, per germline. The germline V and J ends were trimmed by 3 bases and 4 bases, with 10 bases remaining between them. The CDR3 has 14 residues. CDR3 loop: CASSSGQGNEKLFF. CDR3 in DNA: TGCGCCAGCAGCTCTGGTCAGGGTAATGAAAAACTGTTTTTT.

The chain employs TRBV12-5 and TRBJ2-1; TRBD1 matches at 7 bases. Germline V gene data show CDR1 as LGHNT and CDR2 as FRNRAP. The CDR3 covers 16 residues. The V and J ends lost 1 base and 6 bases, in that order; junction bases with no gene match: 9. DNA of the CDR3: TGTGCTAGTGGTTTGGCGCCTCTCGGGACAGTCAATGAGCAGTTCTTC. Amino acids: CASGLAPLGTVNEQFF.

This clone was counted a few times. The V gene is TRBV7-9, the J gene TRBJ1-1; the D gene is possibly TRBD1 (6 bases). The length of the CDR3 is 15 residues. Germline loops: CDR1 SEHNR, CDR2 FQNEAQ (reference sequence). Trimming left V 4 bases short and J 3 bases short, with 15 bases between. CDR3 amino acids: CASSSTGKGDTEAFF. The CDR3 coding sequence is TGTGCCAGCAGCTCTACAGGGAAGGGGGACACTGAAGCTTTCTTT.

In this sample, this clone turned up once. The chain couples TRBV11-2 to TRBJ1-1, with D tentatively TRBD1 (5 bases). CDR3 length: 16 amino acids. In germline, CDR1 is SGHAT, CDR2 FQNNGV. V dropped 1 base and J dropped 1 base, with 13 bases sitting between them. The CDR3 DNA follows: TGTGCCAGCAGCTTAGGGACAACTACAGGGAACACTGAAGCTTTCTTT. Its translation: CASSLGTTTGNTEAFF.

This chain uses TRBV28 with TRBJ2-7; D might be TRBD2 (6 bases). CDR1 is MDHEN, CDR2 SYDVKM, per germline. This CDR3 spans 14 amino acids. Trimming took off 7 bases at V and 3 bases at J, with 16 bases between the two ends. CDR3 residues: CASTWGAGNYEQYF. The CDR3 DNA reads as TGTGCCAGCACCTGGGGTGCGGGGAACTACGAGCAGTACTTC.

Note on this clone: The junction shows a germline mismatch at one end, possibly a read error. The chain has TRBV7-9 and TRBJ1-5, with D unresolved. Germline V lookup: CDR1 SEHNR, CDR2 FQNEAQ (reference sequence). CDR3 size: 14 residues. CDR3: CSSSLQQSNQPQHF. The CDR3 nucleotides read TGTTCCAGCAGCTTACAACAAAGCAATCAGCCCCAGCATTTT.

This clone appeared a few times. The rearrangement uses TRBV6-5 and TRBJ1-5; TRBD1 aligns across 10 bases. The germline CDR1 and CDR2 sequences are MNHEY and SVGAGI. This CDR3 has 15 amino acids. Trimming removed 5 bases from V and 5 bases from J; junction bases left unmatched: 6. The CDR3 DNA sequence: TGTGCCAGCAGTCAGACAGGGGGCTACGATCAGCCCCAGCATTTT. Protein sequence: CASSQTGGYDQPQHF.

The DNA for the CDR3 is TGTGCCACCGCCCTAGGACAGGGGGGTGAAAAACTGTTTTTT. Protein product: CATALGQGGEKLFF. The chain joins TRBV10-3 to TRBJ1-4, with TRBD1 identical over 10 bases. CDR3 length equals 14 residues. J gave up 7 bases and V 10 bases, and 9 bases lay outside the gene matches. Per germline, CDR1 ENHRY and CDR2 SYGVKD.

J is TRBJ1-6 and V is TRBV18, with TRBD1 matching over 8 bases. The CDR3 contains 15 residues. V gave up 5 bases and J gave up 7 bases; unmatched junction bases: 7. Germline assignment: CDR1 KGHSH and CDR2 LQKENI. CDR3 sequence: CASSSGDRQNSPLHF. The DNA of the CDR3 is TGTGCCAGCTCATCCGGGGACAGGCAGAATTCACCCCTCCACTTT.

This chain links TRBV27 with TRBJ2-3, with 8 bases that match TRBD1. Germline V gene lookup returns CDR1 MNHEY and CDR2 SMNVEV (reference sequence). V gave up 5 bases and J gave up 4 bases; unmatched junction bases: 11. The CDR3 is 16 residues long. CDR3 loop: CASSPTDRGRADTQYF. CDR3 bases: TGTGCCAGCAGTCCCACCGACAGGGGAAGGGCAGATACGCAGTATTTT.

The gene calls are TRBV6-1 and TRBJ2-7; maybe TRBD2 (6 bases). The ends were cut back, 2 bases at V and 6 bases at J, with 20 bases in the middle. This CDR3 region has 16 residues. Germline CDR1 and CDR2: MNHNS and SASEGT. DNA for the CDR3: TGTGCCAGCAGTGAATCACCCGGGACGCGGGGAGGCGAGCAGTACTTC. Its protein product is CASSESPGTRGGEQYF.

This clone was recorded once. This chain joins TRBV5-4 and TRBJ2-2; TRBD1 might be the D (6 bases). This CDR3 has 15 residues. The germline CDR1 and CDR2 sequences are SGHNT and YYREEE (reference sequence). V dropped 3 bases and J dropped 6 bases, with 15 bases sitting between them. CDR3 in amino acids: CASSSRDKMSGELFF. The DNA of the CDR3 is TGTGCCAGCAGCTCCCGGGACAAAATGTCCGGGGAGCTGTTTTTT. Complete variable domain (other parts from reference TRBV5-4 and TRBJ2-2): ETGVTQSPTHLIKTRGQQVTLRCSSQSGHNTVSWYQQALGQGPQFIFQYYREEENGRGNFPPRFSGLQFPNYSSELNVNALELDDSALYLCASSSRDKMSGELFFGEGSRLTVL.